This TCR beta chain was retrieved from a study of T cells of healthy individuals. This clonotype was observed at least ten times. Germline V gives CDR1 GTSNPN, CDR2 SVGIG (reference sequence). The CDR3 runs to 13 residues. V lost 0 bases to trimming and J lost 6 bases, with 11 bases between them. TCRdb called the 5' RACE reads again in MiXCR, with one record for every CDR3 protein. Here the sample spans some 85,000 distinct CDR3 sequences, roughly 5% being singletons. This TCR was sampled from a female donor in good health. The rearrangement uses TRBV30 and TRBJ1-1; no clear D gene. CDR3 region: CAWSVPSRSEAFF. The CDR3, as DNA: TGTGCCTGGAGTGTCCCCTCAAGGTCTGAAGCTTTCTTT.